This T cell receptor beta chain is from a study of long-term antiretroviral therapy in people with HIV. Points from the study as a whole: All time points showed a repertoire dominated by clones expanded before ART. Collection of the blood, which took place between about 2003 and 2018, possibly occurred under older ART regimens.

Regarding this clone: What it binds is not known.

The CDR3 has 16 amino acids. Germline V gives CDR1 MGHRA, CDR2 YSYEKL. V was trimmed by 0 bases and J by 4 bases, leaving 15 bases between them. Running of the v3.0 immunoSEQ assay took place at survey level. It was 40,000-50,000 T-cell genomes per sample that sequencing targeted. TCRdb's table, derived via immunoSEQ multiplex PCR, lists solely in-frame clones and lacks some. This table holds more than 25,000 clones, 95% to 98% found once. Before they underwent DNA extraction, samples held roughly 0.95-11 million cryopreserved PBMC. The chain recombines TRBV4-1 with TRBJ1-1; D is undetermined. The material was unsorted PBMCs, obtained 7.6 years after starting antiretroviral therapy. The clonotype originates from a man aged 25-45 years with HIV. The CDR3 DNA reads as TGCGCCAGCAGCCAAGATCAATTTGGGAGGGCCACTGAAGCTTTCTTT. This translates into CASSQDQFGRATEAFF.